This paragraph covers one T cell receptor beta chain sequence. This specimen belongs to a study of naive and memory T cell subsets. Described treatment: skin biopsy from PPD injection site in Mantoux-positive individual. A UMI-containing oligonucleotide was joined by 3' ligation to the TCR cDNA template. CDR1 and CDR2 (germline): MDHEN, SYDVKM. The germline V and J ends were trimmed by 4 bases and 0 bases, with 13 bases remaining between them. The CDR3 spans 15 residues. Amplification of ligated cDNA took four PCR rounds with SP2 and nested alpha and beta constant primers. TCRdb analysed the UMI-ligation and nested PCR reads with MiXCR anew, one entry per CDR3 protein. Among tens of thousands of distinct CDR3 sequences listed, more than 9.5% were seen once.

The input for sequencing was skin, taken from a tuberculin skin test site. This sequence joins TRBV28 and TRBJ2-7; D is perhaps TRBD1 (6 bases). This TCR was recovered from an adult in good health. CDR3 bases: TGTGCCAGCAGTTCCCCCTCCAGGGGCTCCTACGAGCAGTACTTC. Protein sequence: CASSSPSRGSYEQYF.